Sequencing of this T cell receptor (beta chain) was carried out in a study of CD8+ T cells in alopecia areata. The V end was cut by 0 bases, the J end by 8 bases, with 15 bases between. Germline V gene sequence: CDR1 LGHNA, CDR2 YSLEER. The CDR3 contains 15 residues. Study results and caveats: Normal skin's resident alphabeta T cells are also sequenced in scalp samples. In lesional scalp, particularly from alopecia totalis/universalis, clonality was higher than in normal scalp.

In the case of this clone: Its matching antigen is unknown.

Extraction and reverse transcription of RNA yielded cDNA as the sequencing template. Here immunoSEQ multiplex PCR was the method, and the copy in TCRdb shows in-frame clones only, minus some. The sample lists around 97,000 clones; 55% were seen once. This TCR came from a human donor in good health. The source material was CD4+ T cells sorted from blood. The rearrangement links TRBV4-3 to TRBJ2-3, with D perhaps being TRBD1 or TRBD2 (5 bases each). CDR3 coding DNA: TGCGCCAGCAGCCAAGACTCTGCAACAGGAGGTACGCAGTATTTT. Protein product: CASSQDSATGGTQYF.